This T cell receptor (beta chain) appears in the sequencing data of a study of control samples from healthy donors and cancer patients. Some clones are missing from TCRdb's copy, which holds only in-frame ones; the method was immunoSEQ multiplex PCR. The data hold about 150,000 clones, with about 93% observed a single time. The sequenced sample was blood. The TCR originated in a woman aged 30 to 39 in good health.

CDR3 nucleotide sequence: TGTGCCAGCCGGGGGAATGAGCAGTTCTTC. Its protein is CASRGNEQFF. The V call is TRBV2, the J call TRBJ2-1, with D maybe TRBD2 (6 bases). The CDR3 is 10 residues long. Between the trimmed V and J ends, which lost 8 bases and 7 bases, there was a span of 6 bases. Germline CDR1 and CDR2: SNHLY and FYNNEI.